This T cell receptor (beta chain) is drawn from a study of vaccination and CD4 T cells after COVID-19. Study as a whole: Overlapping peptides of the spike proteins of SARS-CoV-2, HCoV-NL63, HCoV-OC43 and HCoV-229E were used for cell stimulation.

The assay that was used to sequence DNA from cultured CD4+ T cells was the Oncomine TCR Beta short-read assay. From the PCR reads, TCRdb called clonotypes with MiXCR, one entry per CDR3 protein. The table has around 9,100 distinct CDR3 sequences, over 60% seen once. Treatment meaning: roughly ten-day PBMC culture with coronavirus spike peptide pools or control peptides (ViraFEST assay). This CDR3 region has 15 residues. Looked up from germline, CDR1 is SGHAT and CDR2 is FQNNGV. Trimming left V 3 bases short and J 2 bases short, with 12 bases between. A remark on this clonotype: What it binds is unknown.

The receptor was isolated from a human donor who had recovered from COVID-19. Sequenced sample: CD4+ T cells from blood, cultured in vitro. V and J are TRBV11-2 and TRBJ2-3, with D possibly being TRBD1 or TRBD2 (5 bases each). The CDR3 spells CASSFQGGFTDTQYF. CDR3 DNA sequence: TGTGCCAGCAGCTTTCAGGGCGGGTTCACAGATACGCAGTATTTT. The full variable domain, completed using reference TRBV11-2 and TRBJ2-3, is EAGVAQSPRYKIIEKRQSVAFWCNPISGHATLYWYQQILGQGPKLLIQFQNNGVVDDSQLPKDRFSAERLKGVDSTLKIQPAKLEDSAVYLCASSFQGGFTDTQYFGPGTRLTVL.